A selection of T cell receptor beta chains follows, all from one sample in a study of STAT5B mutations in CD4+ large granular lymphocyte leukemia. TCRdb's table, derived via immunoSEQ multiplex PCR, lists solely in-frame clones and lacks some. The repertoire holds around 35,000 clones, with around 67% as singletons. The sequencing input was CD4+ T cells from blood buffy coats. These receptors were obtained from a human donor in good health. The CDR3 runs from the conserved cysteine through the conserved F or W. A D gene is named only where the DNA matches it firmly. Not all rows give a size; the values are once, few, many and, for expanded clones, a class.

j_gene | d_gene | v_gene | abundance | CDR3aa | CDR3nt
TRBJ2-1 | NA | TRBV11-1 | NA | CASKGDWTSDEQFF | TGTGCCAGCAAGGGGGACTGGACCTCGGATGAGCAGTTCTTC
TRBJ2-2 | NA | TRBV7-3 | NA | CASSLLGSNTGELFF | TGTGCCAGCAGCTTATTGGGGTCGAACACCGGGGAGCTGTTTTTT
TRBJ1-2 | NA | TRBV6-4 | NA | CASSDSGRGYTF | TGTGCCAGCAGTGACTCGGGACGGGGCTACACCTTC
TRBJ2-7 | NA | TRBV11-3 | NA | CASSLDRGRVILEQYF | TGTGCCAGCAGCTTAGATCGGGGGCGGGTAATCCTCGAGCAGTACTTC
TRBJ2-1 | TRBD2 | TRBV7-2 | NA | CASSLGGTSGGEQFF | TGTGCCAGCAGCTTAGGGGGGACTAGCGGGGGTGAGCAGTTCTTC
TRBJ1-1 | NA | TRBV6-1 | NA | CASSEEVNTEAFF | TGTGCCAGCAGTGAGGAGGTGAACACTGAAGCTTTCTTT
TRBJ2-5 | TRBD2 | TRBV7-3 | NA | CASSPLAGKQETQYF | TGTGCCAGCAGCCCACTAGCGGGGAAACAAGAGACCCAGTACTTC
TRBJ1-1 | NA | TRBV28 | NA | CASSLLDTEAFF | TGTGCCAGCAGTTTACTGGACACTGAAGCTTTCTTT
TRBJ1-1 | NA | TRBV20-1 | few | CSAIDTEAFF | TGCAGTGCGATTGACACTGAAGCTTTCTTT
TRBJ2-2 | TRBD2 | TRBV19 | NA | CASSTTRGSGELFF | TGTGCCAGTAGTACCACCCGCGGGAGCGGGGAGCTGTTTTTT
TRBJ1-1 | NA | TRBV7-3 | NA | CASSFRPGSNTEAFF | TGTGCCAGCAGCTTTCGACCAGGGTCTAACACTGAAGCTTTCTTT
TRBJ1-1 | TRBD1 | TRBV19 | NA | CASSIGSRTGTTEAFF | TGTGCCAGTAGTATAGGTTCGAGGACAGGGACCACTGAAGCTTTCTTT
TRBJ1-2 | TRBD1 | TRBV18 | NA | CASSRRTGSGIDYGYTF | TGTGCCAGCTCCCGACGGACAGGATCGGGGATAGACTATGGCTACACCTTC
TRBJ2-2 | TRBD2 | TRBV6-1 | NA | CASSSGGVPAGELFF | TGTGCCAGCAGTAGCGGGGGGGTACCCGCCGGGGAGCTGTTTTTT
TRBJ1-3 | NA | TRBV6-5 | NA | CASSERSGNTIYF | TGTGCCAGCTCTGAGCGCTCTGGAAACACCATATATTTT
TRBJ1-2 | NA | TRBV18 | NA | CASSPGRFVGGYTF | TGTGCCAGCTCACCTGGAAGGTTCGTTGGGGGCTACACCTTC
TRBJ2-1 | NA | TRBV5-5 | NA | CASSLSQGHEQFF | TGTGCCAGCAGCTTGTCCCAGGGCCATGAGCAGTTCTTC
TRBJ1-5 | NA | TRBV19 | NA | CASSGGTQLYSNQPQHF | TGTGCCAGTAGTGGCGGGACACAGCTTTATAGCAATCAGCCCCAGCATTTT
TRBJ1-4 | NA | TRBV11-3 | NA | CASSFGTDTTNEKLFF | TGTGCCAGCAGCTTCGGGACGGATACAACTAATGAAAAACTGTTTTTT
TRBJ1-6 | NA | TRBV5-4 | NA | CASSSTGTSLGSPLHF | TGTGCCAGCAGCTCTACTGGGACGTCGCTCGGTTCACCCCTCCACTTT
TRBJ2-2 | NA | TRBV7-8 | NA | CASSRVGLTGELFF | TGTGCCAGCAGTCGGGTTGGGCTCACCGGGGAGCTGTTTTTT
TRBJ2-3 | TRBD1 | TRBV6-6 | NA | CASIFGQVGTDTQYF | TGTGCCAGCATCTTCGGACAGGTCGGCACAGATACGCAGTATTTT
TRBJ1-6 | NA | TRBV10-3 | NA | CAISEGGFYSSSYNSPLHF | TGTGCCATCAGTGAGGGCGGTTTCTATAGTAGCTCCTATAATTCACCCCTCCACTTT
TRBJ2-5 | NA | TRBV7-2 | NA | CASSLQGGVWETQYF | TGTGCCAGCAGCTTACAGGGTGGGGTCTGGGAGACCCAGTACTTC
TRBJ2-1 | NA | TRBV7-2 | once | CASSSDRDNEQFF | TGTGCCAGCAGCTCTGACCGAGACAATGAGCAGTTCTTC
TRBJ1-4 | NA | TRBV6-6 | NA | CASSYPHRENEKLFF | TGTGCCAGCAGTTACCCTCACCGTGAAAATGAAAAACTGTTTTTT
TRBJ1-6 | TRBD1 | TRBV7-9 | few | CASSYGTGGSPLHF | TGTGCCAGCAGCTACGGGACAGGAGGTTCACCCCTCCACTTT
TRBJ2-7 | NA | TRBV7-3 | NA | CASSLTPGAYEQYF | TGTGCCAGCAGCTTAACGCCGGGGGCGTACGAGCAGTACTTC
TRBJ2-3 | NA | TRBV5-1 | NA | CASSLESDTQYF | TGCGCCAGCAGCCTAGAGAGCGATACGCAGTATTTT
TRBJ1-1 | NA | TRBV18 | NA | CASSPPQARSEAFF | TGTGCCAGCTCACCACCCCAGGCCAGGTCTGAAGCTTTCTTT
TRBJ1-2 | TRBD1 | TRBV6-6 | NA | CASSQTGGDGYTF | TGTGCCAGCAGCCAGACAGGGGGGGATGGCTACACCTTC
TRBJ2-2 | NA | TRBV6-5 | NA | CASSSINGELFF | TGTGCCAGCAGTTCCATCAACGGGGAGCTGTTTTTT
TRBJ2-1 | NA | TRBV2 | NA | CASTERSGDEQFF | TGTGCCAGCACCGAGAGGAGCGGCGATGAGCAGTTCTTC
TRBJ1-6 | NA | TRBV10-3 | NA | CGGAETVNSPLHF | TGTGGTGGGGCGGAGACAGTTAATTCACCCCTCCACTTT
TRBJ1-1 | NA | TRBV9 | few | CASSATRGGTEAFF | TGTGCCAGCAGCGCAACGAGGGGGGGCACTGAAGCTTTCTTT
TRBJ1-3 | TRBD1 | TRBV9 | NA | CASSRQGANLGSSGNTIYF | TGTGCCAGCAGCCGGCAGGGGGCGAATCTGGGTAGCTCTGGAAACACCATATATTTT
TRBJ2-7 | TRBD1 | TRBV29-1 | NA | CSVEGQGYEQYF | TGCAGCGTTGAGGGACAGGGCTACGAGCAGTACTTC
TRBJ2-1 | NA | TRBV19 | NA | CASSKGIGYNEQFF | TGTGCCAGTAGTAAGGGGATCGGGTACAATGAGCAGTTCTTC
TRBJ2-7 | NA | TRBV2 | NA | CASNGQLIDEQYF | TGTGCCAGCAACGGACAGTTGATTGACGAGCAGTACTTC
TRBJ1-2 | NA | TRBV28 | NA | CASKGPGGRGSF | TGTGCCAGCAAAGGCCCCGGGGGTCGCGGCTCCTTC
TRBJ2-5 | TRBD2 | TRBV18 | NA | CASSPRNSGGLETQYF | TGTGCCAGCTCACCACGGAATAGCGGGGGGCTAGAGACCCAGTACTTC
TRBJ1-1 | NA | TRBV7-2 | few | CASSWAVSTEAFF | TGTGCCAGCAGCTGGGCGGTTAGCACTGAAGCTTTCTTT
TRBJ1-2 | TRBD1 | TRBV19 | few | CASSIQGQRYTF | TGTGCCAGTAGTATCCAGGGACAGCGCTACACCTTC
TRBJ1-2 | NA | TRBV7-8 | few | CASSPPNYGYTF | TGTGCCAGCAGCCCTCCGAACTATGGCTACACCTTC
TRBJ1-1 | NA | TRBV27 | NA | CASSFIPVALGVPEAFF | TGTGCCAGCAGTTTCATACCTGTGGCCCTCGGGGTCCCTGAAGCTTTCTTT
TRBJ1-2 | NA | TRBV19 | few | CASSRSDTNGYTF | TGTGCCAGTAGTCGCTCTGACACCAATGGCTACACCTTC
TRBJ1-1 | NA | TRBV6-1 | NA | CASSDKGTGISNTEAFF | TGTGCCAGCAGTGACAAGGGTACAGGGATCTCGAACACTGAAGCTTTCTTT
TRBJ2-1 | TRBD1 | TRBV4-1 | NA | CASSGDRGGYNEQFF | TGCGCCAGCAGCGGGGACAGGGGGGGATACAATGAGCAGTTCTTC
TRBJ1-1 | NA | TRBV6-5 | NA | CASSSPGTEAFF | TGTGCCAGCAGTAGCCCGGGGACTGAAGCTTTCTTT
TRBJ1-2 | TRBD1 | TRBV5-8 | once | CASSLGQGYNYGYTF | TGTGCCAGCAGCTTAGGACAGGGCTATAACTATGGCTACACCTTC
TRBJ2-5 | TRBD2 | TRBV10-3 | NA | CAIRPSGGQETQYF | TGTGCCATCAGGCCCAGCGGGGGTCAAGAGACCCAGTACTTC
TRBJ1-2 | NA | TRBV5-4 | NA | CASSLREERVNYGYTF | TGTGCCAGCAGCTTGAGAGAGGAGAGGGTCAACTATGGCTACACCTTC
TRBJ2-7 | NA | TRBV18 | NA | CASSPGTSYEQYF | TGTGCCAGCTCACCCGGAACCTCCTACGAGCAGTACTTC
TRBJ1-1 | NA | TRBV18 | NA | CASSPPNAQEAFF | TGTGCCAGCTCACCGCCCAACGCGCAAGAAGCTTTCTTT
TRBJ2-1 | NA | TRBV2 | NA | CATGPVLMGWGNEQFF | TGTGCCACCGGCCCGGTCCTCATGGGGTGGGGCAATGAGCAGTTCTTC
TRBJ1-5 | NA | TRBV27 | NA | CASSWTGGGNQPQHF | TGTGCCAGCAGTTGGACCGGAGGCGGCAATCAGCCCCAGCATTTT